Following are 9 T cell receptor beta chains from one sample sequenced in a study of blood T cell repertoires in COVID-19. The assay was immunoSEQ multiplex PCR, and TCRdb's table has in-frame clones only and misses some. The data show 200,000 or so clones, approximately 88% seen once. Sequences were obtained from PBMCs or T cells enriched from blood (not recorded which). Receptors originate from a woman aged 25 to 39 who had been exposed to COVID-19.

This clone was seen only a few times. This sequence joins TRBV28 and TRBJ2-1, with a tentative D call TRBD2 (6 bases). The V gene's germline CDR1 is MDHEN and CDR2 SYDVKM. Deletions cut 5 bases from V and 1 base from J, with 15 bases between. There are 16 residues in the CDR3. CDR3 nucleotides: TGTGCCAGCAGTCACTTAGCGGATCTTTCCTACAATGAGCAGTTCTTC. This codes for CASSHLADLSYNEQFF.

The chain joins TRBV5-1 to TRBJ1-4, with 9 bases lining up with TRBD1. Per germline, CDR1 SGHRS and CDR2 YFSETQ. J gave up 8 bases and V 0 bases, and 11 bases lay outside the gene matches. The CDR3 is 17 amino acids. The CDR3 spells CASSLVGTGLKEEKLFF. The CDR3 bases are TGCGCCAGCAGCTTGGTAGGGACAGGGTTGAAAGAAGAAAAACTGTTTTTT.

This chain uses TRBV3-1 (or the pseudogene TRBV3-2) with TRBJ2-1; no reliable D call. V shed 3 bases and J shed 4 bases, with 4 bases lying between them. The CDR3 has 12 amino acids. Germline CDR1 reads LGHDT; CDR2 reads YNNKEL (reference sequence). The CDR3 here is CASSHQYNEQFF. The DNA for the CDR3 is TGTGCCAGCAGCCACCAATACAATGAGCAGTTCTTC.

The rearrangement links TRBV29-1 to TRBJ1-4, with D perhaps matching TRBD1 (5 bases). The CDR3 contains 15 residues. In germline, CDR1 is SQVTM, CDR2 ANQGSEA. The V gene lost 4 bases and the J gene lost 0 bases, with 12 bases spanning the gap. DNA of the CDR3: TGCAGCGTTGTGTGGGGCCACTCAACTAATGAAAAACTGTTTTTT. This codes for CSVVWGHSTNEKLFF.

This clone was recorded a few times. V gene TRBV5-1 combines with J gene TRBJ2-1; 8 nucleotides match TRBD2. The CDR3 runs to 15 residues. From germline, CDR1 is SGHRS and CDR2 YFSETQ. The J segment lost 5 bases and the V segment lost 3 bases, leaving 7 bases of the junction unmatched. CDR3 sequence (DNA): TGCGCCAGCAGCTCCGGGACTAGGGGCGACAATGAGCAGTTCTTC. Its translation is CASSSGTRGDNEQFF.

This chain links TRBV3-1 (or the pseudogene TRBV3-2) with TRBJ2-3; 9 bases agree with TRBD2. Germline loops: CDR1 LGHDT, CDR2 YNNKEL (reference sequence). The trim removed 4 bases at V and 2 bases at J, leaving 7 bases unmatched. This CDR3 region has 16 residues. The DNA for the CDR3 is TGTGCCAGCAGCCCGATGAGCGGGGGGAACACAGATACGCAGTATTTT. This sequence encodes CASSPMSGGNTDTQYF.

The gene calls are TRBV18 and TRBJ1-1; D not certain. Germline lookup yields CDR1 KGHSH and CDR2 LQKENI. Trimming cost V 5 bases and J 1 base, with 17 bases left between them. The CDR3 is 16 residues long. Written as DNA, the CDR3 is TGTGCCAGCTCAACCGATATGGACTTACGGAACACTGAAGCTTTCTTT. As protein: CASSTDMDLRNTEAFF. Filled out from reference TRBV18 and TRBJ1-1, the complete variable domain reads NAGVMQNPRHLVRRRGQEARLRCSPMKGHSHVYWYRQLPEEGLKFMVYLQKENIIDESGMPKERFSAEFPKEGPSILRIQQVVRGDSAAYFCASSTDMDLRNTEAFFGQGTRLTVV.

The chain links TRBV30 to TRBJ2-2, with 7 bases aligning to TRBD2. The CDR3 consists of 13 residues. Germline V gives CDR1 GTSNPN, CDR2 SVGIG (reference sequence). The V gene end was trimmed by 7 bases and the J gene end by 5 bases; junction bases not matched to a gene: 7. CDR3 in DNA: TGTGCCTCCGCGGGAGTCAGGACCGGGGAGCTGTTTTTT. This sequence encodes CASAGVRTGELFF.

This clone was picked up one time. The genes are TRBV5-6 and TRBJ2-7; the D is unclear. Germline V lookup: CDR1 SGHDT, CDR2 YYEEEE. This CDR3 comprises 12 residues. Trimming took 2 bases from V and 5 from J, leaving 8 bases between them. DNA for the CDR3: TGTGCCAGCAGCTTCGAGCGCCACGAGCAGTACTTC. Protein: CASSFERHEQYF.